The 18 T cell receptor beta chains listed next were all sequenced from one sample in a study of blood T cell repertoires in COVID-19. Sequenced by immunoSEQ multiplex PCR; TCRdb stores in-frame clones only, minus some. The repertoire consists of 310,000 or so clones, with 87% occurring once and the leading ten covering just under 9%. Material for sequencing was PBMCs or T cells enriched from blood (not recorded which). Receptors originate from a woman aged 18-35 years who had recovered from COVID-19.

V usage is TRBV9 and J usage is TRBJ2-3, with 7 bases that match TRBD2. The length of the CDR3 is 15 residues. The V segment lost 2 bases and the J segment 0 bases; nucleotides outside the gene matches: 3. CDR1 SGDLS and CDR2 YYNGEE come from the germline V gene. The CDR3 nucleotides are TGTGCCAGCAGCGTTAGCGGGTATAGCACAGATACGCAGTATTTT. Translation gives CASSVSGYSTDTQYF.

Here the CDR3 reads CAISESTHRNQPQHF. As DNA, the CDR3 is TGTGCCATCAGTGAGTCGACACACCGCAATCAGCCCCAGCATTTT. The chain combines TRBV10-3 with TRBJ1-5; no definite D call. V was clipped by 0 bases and J by 2 bases, with 8 bases between them. The germline V gene encodes CDR1 ENHRY and CDR2 SYGVKD. CDR3 length: 15 amino acids.

The CDR3 here is CASSRQAHNTF. CDR3 coding DNA: TGTGCCAGCAGTCGGCAGGCACACAACACCTTC. The chain combines TRBV2 with TRBJ1-2; D is unclear. There are 11 residues in the CDR3. Germline assignment: CDR1 SNHLY and CDR2 FYNNEI. Trimming took off 5 bases at V and 12 bases at J, with 13 bases between the two ends.

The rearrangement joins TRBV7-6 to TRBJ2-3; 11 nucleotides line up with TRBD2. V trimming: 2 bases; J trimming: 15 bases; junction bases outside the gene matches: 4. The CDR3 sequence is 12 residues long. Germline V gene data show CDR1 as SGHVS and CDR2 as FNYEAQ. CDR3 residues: CASSLLAGGLYF. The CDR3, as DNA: TGTGCCAGCAGCTTACTAGCGGGAGGCCTCTATTTT.

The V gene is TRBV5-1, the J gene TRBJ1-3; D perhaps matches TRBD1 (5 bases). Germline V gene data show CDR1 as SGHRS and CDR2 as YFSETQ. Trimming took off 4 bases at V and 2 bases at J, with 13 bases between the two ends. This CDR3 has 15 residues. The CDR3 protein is CASSPTRGTGNTIYF. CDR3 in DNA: TGCGCCAGCAGCCCAACAAGGGGAACTGGAAACACCATATATTTT.

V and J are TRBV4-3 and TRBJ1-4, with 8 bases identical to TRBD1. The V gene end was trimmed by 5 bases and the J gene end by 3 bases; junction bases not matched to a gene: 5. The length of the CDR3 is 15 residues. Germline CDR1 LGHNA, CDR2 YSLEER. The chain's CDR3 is CASSTRDRPNEKLFF. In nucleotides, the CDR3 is TGCGCCAGCAGCACCCGGGACAGGCCTAATGAAAAACTGTTTTTT.

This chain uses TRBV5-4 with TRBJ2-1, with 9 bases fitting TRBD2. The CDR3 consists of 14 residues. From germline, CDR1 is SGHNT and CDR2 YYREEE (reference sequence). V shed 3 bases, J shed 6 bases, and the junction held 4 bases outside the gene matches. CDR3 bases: TGTGCCAGCAGCTGGCGGCGGGAGGGCAATGAGCAGTTCTTC. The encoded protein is CASSWRREGNEQFF.

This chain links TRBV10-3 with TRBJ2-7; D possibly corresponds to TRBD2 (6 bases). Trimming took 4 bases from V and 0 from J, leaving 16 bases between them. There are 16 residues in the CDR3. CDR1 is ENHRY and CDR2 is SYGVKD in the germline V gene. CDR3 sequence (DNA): TGTGCCATCAGTGCCCTTCGCCGGGAGAACTCCTACGAGCAGTACTTC. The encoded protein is CAISALRRENSYEQYF.

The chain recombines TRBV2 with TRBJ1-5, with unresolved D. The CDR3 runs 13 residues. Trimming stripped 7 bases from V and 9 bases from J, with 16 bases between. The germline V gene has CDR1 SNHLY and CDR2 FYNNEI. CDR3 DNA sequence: TGTGCCAGCAATTGGAGGCTTTTCTCGCCCCAGCATTTT. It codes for CASNWRLFSPQHF. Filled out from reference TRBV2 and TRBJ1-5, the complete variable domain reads EPEVTQTPSHQVTQMGQEVILRCVPISNHLYFYWYRQILGQKVEFLVSFYNNEISEKSEIFDDQFSVERPDGSNFTLKIRSTKLEDSAMYFCASNWRLFSPQHFGDGTRLSIL.

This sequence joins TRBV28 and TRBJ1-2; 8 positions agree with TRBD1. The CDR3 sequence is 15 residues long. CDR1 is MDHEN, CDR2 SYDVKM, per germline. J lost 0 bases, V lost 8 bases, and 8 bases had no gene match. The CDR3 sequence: CASHRRQGTNYGYTF. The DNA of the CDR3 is TGTGCCAGCCACAGACGACAGGGGACTAACTATGGCTACACCTTC.

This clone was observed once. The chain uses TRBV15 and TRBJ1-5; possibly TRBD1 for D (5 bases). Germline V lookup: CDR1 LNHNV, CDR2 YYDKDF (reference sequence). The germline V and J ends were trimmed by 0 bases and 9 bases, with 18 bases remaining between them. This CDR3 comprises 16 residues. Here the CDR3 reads CATSRDSGGVRGPQHF. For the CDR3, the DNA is TGTGCCACCAGCAGAGATTCGGGGGGAGTTAGGGGGCCCCAGCATTTT.

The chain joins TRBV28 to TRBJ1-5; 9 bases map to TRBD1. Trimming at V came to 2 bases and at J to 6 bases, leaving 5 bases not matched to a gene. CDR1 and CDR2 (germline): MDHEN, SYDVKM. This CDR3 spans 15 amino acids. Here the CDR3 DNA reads TGTGCCAGCAGTTTAGGGACAGGGATGACTCAGCCCCAGCATTTT. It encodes CASSLGTGMTQPQHF.

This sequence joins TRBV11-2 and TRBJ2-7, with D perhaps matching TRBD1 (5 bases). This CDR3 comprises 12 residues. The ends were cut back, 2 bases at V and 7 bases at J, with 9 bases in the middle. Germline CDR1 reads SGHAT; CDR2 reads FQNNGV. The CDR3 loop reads CASSLNRGEQYF. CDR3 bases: TGTGCCAGCAGCTTAAATAGGGGTGAGCAGTACTTC.

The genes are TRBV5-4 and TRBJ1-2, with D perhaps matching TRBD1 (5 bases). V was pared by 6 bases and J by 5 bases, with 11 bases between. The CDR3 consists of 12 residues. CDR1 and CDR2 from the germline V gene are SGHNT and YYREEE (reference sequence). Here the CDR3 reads CASTGGGYGYTF. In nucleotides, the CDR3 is TGTGCCAGCACCGGGGGGGGGTATGGCTACACCTTC.

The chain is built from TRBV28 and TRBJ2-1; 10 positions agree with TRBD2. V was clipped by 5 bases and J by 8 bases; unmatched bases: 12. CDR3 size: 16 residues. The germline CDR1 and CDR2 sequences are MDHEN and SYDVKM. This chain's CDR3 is CASSLKWASGGYEQFF. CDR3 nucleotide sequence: TGTGCCAGCAGTCTAAAGTGGGCTAGCGGGGGCTATGAGCAGTTCTTC.

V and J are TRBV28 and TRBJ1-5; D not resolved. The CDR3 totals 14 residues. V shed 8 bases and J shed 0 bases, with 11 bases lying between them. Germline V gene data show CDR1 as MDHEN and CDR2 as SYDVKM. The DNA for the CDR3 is TGTGCCAGCGGTAGTGCCTATAGCAATCAGCCCCAGCATTTT. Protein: CASGSAYSNQPQHF.

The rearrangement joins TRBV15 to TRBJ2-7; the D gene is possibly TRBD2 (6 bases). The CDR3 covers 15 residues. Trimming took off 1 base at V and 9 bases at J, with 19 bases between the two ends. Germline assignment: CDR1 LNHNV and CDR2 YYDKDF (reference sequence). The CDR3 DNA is TGTGCCACCAGCAGAGCCGGCTTCCGGGGGAAGGTGCAGTACTTC. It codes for CATSRAGFRGKVQYF.

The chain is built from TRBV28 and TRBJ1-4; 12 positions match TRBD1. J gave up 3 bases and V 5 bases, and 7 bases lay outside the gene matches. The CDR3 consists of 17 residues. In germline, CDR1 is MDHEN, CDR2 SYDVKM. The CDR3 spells CASSLGTGGKANEKLFF. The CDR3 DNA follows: TGTGCCAGCAGTCTAGGGACAGGGGGCAAGGCTAATGAAAAACTGTTTTTT.